What follows describes a single T cell receptor (beta chain). The antigen remains unidentified. The entry originates in a study of shared clonotypes between healthy human individuals. In the study overall: Used for every donor were three CD4 naive, three CD4 memory, two CD8 naive and one CD8 memory plate.

The germline V gene has CDR1 SGHAT and CDR2 FQDESV (reference sequence). This CDR3 is 15 amino acids long. The trim removed 6 bases at V and 5 bases at J, leaving 12 bases unmatched. Whole-study findings and limits: Naive CD4 clonotype sharing across a handful of donors was approximately 5%.

The table came from immunoSEQ multiplex PCR; TCRdb's copy has only in-frame clones and leaves some out. The data contain some 2,500,000 clones, roughly 93% of them singletons. The rearrangement joins TRBV11-1 to TRBJ2-7; 8 bases agree with TRBD2. The material sequenced was naive CD4+ T cells from PBMCs. Noted subset: CD45RA+ positively selected. This sequence was found in a man younger than 35 in good health. Some clones in this sample may be carry-over from other donors' samples. The CDR3 nucleotides read TGTGCCAGCAGTTCCGGATACAGCGGGAGCCACGAGCAGTACTTC. This translates into CASSSGYSGSHEQYF.